This passage covers 8 T cell receptor beta chains from one sample sequenced in a study of PD-L1 blockade in urothelial cancer. Time point given: pretreatment peripheral blood. Some clones are missing from TCRdb's copy, which holds only in-frame ones; the method was immunoSEQ multiplex PCR. The sample has tens of thousands of clones, 70% to 90% seen once. The sample in question was PBMCs, obtained around atezolizumab (anti-PD-L1) treatment. All receptors derive from a man in his sixties with urothelial cancer.

This chain links TRBV10-2 with TRBJ2-1; possibly TRBD2 for D (5 bases). CDR1 and CDR2 from the germline V gene are WSHSY and SAAADI. V lost 6 bases, J lost 0 bases, and 12 bases lay in between. The CDR3 has 15 residues. The CDR3 spells CASRVDFYSYNEQFF. Here the CDR3 DNA reads TGCGCCAGCAGGGTGGACTTCTACTCCTACAATGAGCAGTTCTTC.

The genes are TRBV5-1 and TRBJ2-1; D is possibly TRBD1 (6 bases). Per the germline V gene, CDR1 is SGHRS and CDR2 is YFSETQ. Trimming pared 2 bases from V and 2 bases from J, leaving 8 bases between. This CDR3 has 14 residues. This CDR3 is CASSFGQPYNEQFF. The CDR3 DNA follows: TGCGCCAGCAGCTTTGGACAGCCCTACAATGAGCAGTTCTTC.

CDR3 residues: CASSSTGGNTEAFF. CDR3 in DNA: TGTGCCAGCAGCTCAACAGGGGGGAACACTGAAGCTTTCTTT. The genes are TRBV7-2 and TRBJ1-1, with TRBD1 identical over 8 bases. J gave up 1 base and V 4 bases, and 2 bases lay outside the gene matches. The germline V gene has CDR1 SGHTA and CDR2 FQGNSA. The CDR3 totals 14 residues.

This chain connects TRBV11-3 to TRBJ2-7; the D gene is possibly TRBD2 (5 bases). The V end was cut by 0 bases, the J end by 3 bases, with 12 bases between. The length of the CDR3 is 15 residues. From germline, CDR1 is SGHNT and CDR2 YENEEA. CDR3 in amino acids: CASSLEQNGNYEQYF. CDR3 in DNA: TGTGCCAGCAGCTTAGAGCAGAACGGGAACTACGAGCAGTACTTC.

This clone was detected once. The chain joins TRBV20-1 to TRBJ2-3; D not resolved. The CDR3 is 11 amino acids. With 6 bases removed from V and 7 bases from J, the gap between germline ends came to 11 bases. The germline V gene encodes CDR1 DFQATT and CDR2 SNEGSKA (reference sequence). In DNA form, the CDR3 reads TGCAGTGCCCCCACTCGAAATACGCAGTATTTT. Protein product: CSAPTRNTQYF.

This chain connects TRBV5-1 to TRBJ2-3, with D possibly TRBD2 on 6 matching bases. V was pared by 6 bases and J by 6 bases, with 14 bases between. The CDR3 contains 13 residues. Germline-derived CDR1 and CDR2 are SGHRS and YFSETQ. DNA of the CDR3: TGCGCCAGCAATAGCGGAGAGGTCGATACGCAGTATTTT. Translating it yields CASNSGEVDTQYF.

The J gene is TRBJ2-6, the V gene TRBV14; tentatively, D is TRBD1 (6 bases). The CDR3 totals 16 residues. V lost 1 base to trimming and J lost 4 bases, with 11 bases between them. Germline CDR1 is SGHDN and CDR2 is FVKESK. The CDR3 sequence: CASSQGLGAGANVLTF. The CDR3, as DNA: TGTGCCAGCAGCCAAGGGCTGGGGGCCGGGGCCAACGTCCTGACTTTC.

This sequence joins TRBV2 and TRBJ1-1, with TRBD1 as a possible D gene (6 bases). With 2 bases removed from V and 1 base from J, the gap between germline ends came to 8 bases. The V gene's germline CDR1 is SNHLY and CDR2 FYNNEI. This CDR3 comprises 14 residues. CDR3 nucleotides: TGTGCCAGCAGTGAAAGGGGGGGGAACACTGAAGCTTTCTTT. It codes for CASSERGGNTEAFF. The full variable domain, with the rest looked up from reference TRBV2 and TRBJ1-1, is EPEVTQTPSHQVTQMGQEVILRCVPISNHLYFYWYRQILGQKVEFLVSFYNNEISEKSEIFDDQFSVERPDGSNFTLKIRSTKLEDSAMYFCASSERGGNTEAFFGQGTRLTVV.